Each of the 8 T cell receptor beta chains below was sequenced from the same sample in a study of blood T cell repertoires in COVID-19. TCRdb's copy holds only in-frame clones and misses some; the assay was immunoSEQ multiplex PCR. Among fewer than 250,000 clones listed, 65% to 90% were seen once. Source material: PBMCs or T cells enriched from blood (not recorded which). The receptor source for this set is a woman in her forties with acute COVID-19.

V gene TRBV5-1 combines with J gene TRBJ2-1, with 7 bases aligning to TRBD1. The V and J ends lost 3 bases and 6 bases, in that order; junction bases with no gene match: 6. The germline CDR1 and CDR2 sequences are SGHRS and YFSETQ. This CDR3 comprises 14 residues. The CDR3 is CASSSRGRGNEQFF. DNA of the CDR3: TGCGCCAGCAGCTCTAGGGGGCGCGGCAATGAGCAGTTCTTC.

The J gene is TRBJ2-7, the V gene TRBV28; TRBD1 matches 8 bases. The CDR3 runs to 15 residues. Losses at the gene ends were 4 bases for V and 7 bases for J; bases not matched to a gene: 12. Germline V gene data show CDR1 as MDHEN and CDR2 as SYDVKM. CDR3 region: CASSSSGTGGGEQYF. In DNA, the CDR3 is TGTGCCAGCAGTTCCTCCGGGACAGGTGGTGGGGAGCAGTACTTC.

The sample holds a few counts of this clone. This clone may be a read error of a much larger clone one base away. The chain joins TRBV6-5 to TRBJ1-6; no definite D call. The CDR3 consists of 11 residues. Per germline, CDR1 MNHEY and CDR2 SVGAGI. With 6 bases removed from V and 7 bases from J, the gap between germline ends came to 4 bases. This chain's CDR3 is CASRSNSPLHF. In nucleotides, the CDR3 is TGTGCCAGCAGGTCGAATTCACCCCTCCACTTT.

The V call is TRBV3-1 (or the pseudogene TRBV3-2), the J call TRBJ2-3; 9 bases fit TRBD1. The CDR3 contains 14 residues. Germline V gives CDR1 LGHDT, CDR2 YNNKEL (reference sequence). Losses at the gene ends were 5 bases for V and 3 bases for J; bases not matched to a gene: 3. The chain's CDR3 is CASSYRGRTDTQYF. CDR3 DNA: TGTGCCAGCAGCTACAGGGGGCGGACAGATACGCAGTATTTT.

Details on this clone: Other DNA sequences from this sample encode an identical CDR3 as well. CDR3 coding DNA: TGCAGCGTTGCGCTAGCGGGGTCCTACGAGCAGTACTTC. Translation gives CSVALAGSYEQYF. This chain uses TRBV29-1 with TRBJ2-7; 9 bases fit TRBD2. Trimming removed 4 bases from V and 1 base from J; junction bases left unmatched: 2. Germline values: CDR1 SQVTM, CDR2 ANQGSEA. The CDR3 length is 13 residues.

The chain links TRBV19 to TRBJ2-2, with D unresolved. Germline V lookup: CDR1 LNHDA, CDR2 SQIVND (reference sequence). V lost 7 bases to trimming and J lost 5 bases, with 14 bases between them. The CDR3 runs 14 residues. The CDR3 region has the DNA TGTGCCAGTACCGATCCTATGAGGACCGGGGAGCTGTTTTTT. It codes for CASTDPMRTGELFF.

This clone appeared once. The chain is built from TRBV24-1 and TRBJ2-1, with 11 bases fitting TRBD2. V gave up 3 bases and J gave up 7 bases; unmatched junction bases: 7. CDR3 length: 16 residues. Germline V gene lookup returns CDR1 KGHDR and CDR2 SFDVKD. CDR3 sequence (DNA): TGTGCCACCAGTGATCCTGTAGCGGGGGGGCATAATGAGCAGTTCTTC. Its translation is CATSDPVAGGHNEQFF.

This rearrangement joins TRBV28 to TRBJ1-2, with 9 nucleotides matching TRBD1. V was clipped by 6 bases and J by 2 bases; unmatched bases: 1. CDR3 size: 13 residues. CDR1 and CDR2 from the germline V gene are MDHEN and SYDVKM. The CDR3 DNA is TGTGCCAGCAGAACAGGGGGCAACTATGGCTACACCTTC. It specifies CASRTGGNYGYTF.